This T cell receptor (beta chain) originates from a study of early T cells in non-severe SARS-CoV-2 infection. Study in general: Whole-blood bulk RNA, unsorted, was sequenced, and chains were unpaired. General study points: Missing private and CD4 specificities, VDJdb matching favored anti-spike CD8 responses.

Individually, cDNA molecules had unique molecular identifiers attached to them. Via MiXCR, TCRdb re-called the 5' RACE reads, giving one row per CDR3 protein. This sample has roughly 92,000 distinct CDR3 sequences, with about 12% found just once. As concerns this clonotype: Its antigen is unidentified. The junction and the germline gene differ at one end; a read error may be behind it.

CDR3 size: 12 residues. The rearrangement uses TRBV12-3 or TRBV12-4 and TRBJ2-1; D uncertain. The input for sequencing was whole blood, taken at baseline. The clonotype comes from an adult who was a healthcare worker with PCR-confirmed SARS-CoV-2 infection or an uninfected control (not recorded which). CDR3 amino acids: CASRLFNNEQFF. For the CDR3, the DNA is TGTGCTAGCAGGCTATTTAACAATGAGCAGTTCTTC.